The 16 T cell receptor beta chains below come from one sample, sequenced in a study of tumor and adjacent non-tumor tissue in lung cancer. This sample's RNA came from whole unsorted tissue. TCRbeta libraries were built with three rounds of nested PCR, modified from ARM-PCR. TCRdb re-called the multiplex PCR reads with MiXCR, one entry per CDR3 protein. Among about 110,000 distinct CDR3 sequences listed, 75% were seen once. The sample consisted of lung tumor tissue. All receptors come from a woman aged 60-70 years with non-small cell lung cancer.

A word on this clonotype: Compared with germline, one end of the junction differs, possibly owing to a read error. The V call is TRBV11-2, the J call TRBJ1-5; the D is unclear. The CDR3 has 14 residues. CDR1 is SGHAT and CDR2 is FQNNGV in the germline V gene. The CDR3 region is CTSSLERAGKPQHF. Written as DNA, the CDR3 is TGTACCAGCAGCTTGGAACGCGCGGGGAAGCCCCAGCATTTT.

Worth noting for this clonotype: Given a much more abundant clone one base away, this may be a read error. V and J are TRBV6-2 or TRBV6-3 and TRBJ1-1; D perhaps matches TRBD1 (6 bases). Germline V gene sequence: CDR1 MNHEY, CDR2 SVGEGT. The CDR3 loop spans 19 amino acids. The V and J ends lost 6 bases and 6 bases respectively, with 32 bases between them. The CDR3 nucleotides read TGTGCCAGCAGACATTCCGCTCACCCATTCAGGGGAGTGGAGGCTGAAGCTTTCTTT. It translates to CASRHSAHPFRGVEAEAFF.

V is TRBV11-2 and J is TRBJ1-1; no clear D gene. This CDR3 comprises 11 residues. Germline CDR1 and CDR2: SGHAT and FQNNGV. This CDR3 reads CTSSFPREAFF. DNA of the CDR3: TGTACGAGCAGCTTCCCAAGGGAAGCTTTCTTT.

The V call is TRBV6-5, the J call TRBJ1-3; D is ambiguous. The CDR3 runs 12 residues. Germline CDR1 reads MNHEY; CDR2 reads SVGAGI. CDR3 sequence: CVRKGGGNTIYF. The DNA for the CDR3 is TGTGTCAGGAAGGGAGGGGGAAACACCATATATTTT.

Points on this clonotype: A junction end diverges from the germline sequence, so it may reflect a read error. This chain joins TRBV6-2 or TRBV6-3 and TRBJ2-3; D ambiguous. The CDR3 sequence is 16 residues long. The germline CDR1 and CDR2 sequences are MNHEY and SVGEGT. CDR3 in DNA: TGTGCCAGCAGCCTTGTAGAGGCAGCTCGAACAGATAGGCAGTATTTT. Translated: CASSLVEAARTDRQYF.

V gene TRBV14 combines with J gene TRBJ1-2, with 9 bases lining up with TRBD1. The CDR3 is 13 residues long. Germline CDR1 reads SGHDN; CDR2 reads FVKESK. The DNA of the CDR3 is TGTGTCAGTAGCACCGGGACAGGGAACGGCTACACCTTC. It specifies CVSSTGTGNGYTF.

There are many counts of this clonotype. The chain has TRBV6-5 and TRBJ1-2, with D perhaps matching TRBD1 (6 bases). There are 13 residues in the CDR3. V shed 5 bases and J shed 5 bases, with 12 bases lying between them. Germline CDR1 reads MNHEY; CDR2 reads SVGAGI. The CDR3, as DNA: TGTGCCAGCAGTCCAGGGGCCGAGTATGGCTACACCTTC. As protein: CASSPGAEYGYTF.

Concerning this clonotype: This could be a read error, since a much larger clone is one nucleotide away. The gene calls are TRBV4-1 and TRBJ1-5; a possible D gene is TRBD1 (5 bases). The CDR3 has 13 residues. Germline CDR1 reads MGHRA; CDR2 reads YSYEKL. CDR3 DNA sequence: TGCGCCAGCAGCCAAGATCAGGGTCAGCCCCGGCATTTT. Translated, it gives CASSQDQGQPRHF.

This chain connects TRBV2 to TRBJ2-2; maybe TRBD1 (5 bases). V was pared by 6 bases and J by 7 bases, with 21 bases between. The germline gives CDR1 SNHLY, CDR2 FYNNEI. This CDR3 is built from 16 residues. The CDR3 region has the DNA TGTGCCAGCAGAAATAGGGCAGGGTACCCCATCGGGGAGCTGTTTTTT. Its protein product is CASRNRAGYPIGELFF.

This clonotype was detected ten times or more. The chain carries TRBV6-1 and TRBJ2-5, with 7 bases lining up with TRBD2. The germline V gene encodes CDR1 MNHNS and CDR2 SASEGT. The V and J ends lost 6 bases and 5 bases, in that order; junction bases with no gene match: 9. CDR3 size: 14 residues. CDR3 DNA: TGTGCCAGCAGCGTCCCGCAGGGAGGGGAGACCCAGTACTTC. Translation: CASSVPQGGETQYF.

Of note for this clonotype: A read error may account for a junction end that differs from germline. This sequence joins TRBV7-8 and TRBJ2-1; weak D call: TRBD1 (5 bases). The CDR3 extends over 15 amino acids. Per germline, CDR1 SGHVS and CDR2 FQNEAQ. The CDR3 region has the DNA TGTGCCAGCAGCGAAAGACAGTATGTATTCGATGAGCAGTTATTC. Protein sequence: CASSERQYVFDEQLF.

Points on this clonotype: No conserved phenylalanine or tryptophan ends this CDR3, so it is likely a read error. V is TRBV4-3 and J is TRBJ2-7; TRBD1 agrees at 8 bases. Germline V CDR1 and CDR2: LGHNA, YSLEER. CDR3 length: 13 residues. As DNA, the CDR3 is TGTGCCAGCAGCCATATACAGGGGGACGAGCAGTACTAC. Translating gives CASSHIQGDEQYY.

A word on this clonotype: An end of the junction differs from the germline gene, which may be a read error. CDR3 DNA sequence: TGTGCCAGTAGCTTATCCACAGGGACAACCGAGCAGTACTTC. Amino acids: CASSLSTGTTEQYF. The genes are TRBV11-2 and TRBJ2-7; TRBD1 is a possible D gene (6 bases). Germline V gene sequence: CDR1 SGHAT, CDR2 FQNNGV. The CDR3 runs to 14 residues. Looking up the rest from reference TRBV11-2 and TRBJ2-7 gives the full variable domain: EAGVAQSPRYKIIEKRQSVAFWCNPISGHATLYWYQQILGQGPKLLIQFQNNGVVDDSQLPKDRFSAERLKGVDSTLKIQPAKLEDSAVYLCASSLSTGTTEQYFGPGTRLTVT.

Worth noting for this clonotype: As the CDR3 is not closed by the conserved phenylalanine or tryptophan, this likely results from a read error. The rearrangement uses TRBV7-3 and TRBJ1-1; TRBD1 matches 8 bases. CDR1 and CDR2 from the germline V gene are SGHTA and FQGTGA. J was trimmed by 5 bases and V by 6 bases; bases with no gene match: 8. The length of the CDR3 is 14 residues. The CDR3 loop is CASSTQGALTEAFI. The DNA of the CDR3 is TGTGCCAGCAGTACCCAGGGGGCGTTGACTGAAGCTTTCATT.

Concerning this clonotype: An end of the junction differs from the germline gene, which may be a read error. J is TRBJ2-1 and V is TRBV6-1, with 8 bases matching TRBD2. Germline CDR1 and CDR2: MNHNS and SASEGT. The CDR3 has 16 amino acids. The CDR3: CTSRSSGSPTYNEQFF. The CDR3 DNA reads as TGTACCAGCCGATCGAGCGGGAGCCCTACCTACAATGAGCAGTTCTTC.

The sample holds one count of this clonotype. This may come from a read error, since a much larger clone is one base off. Written as DNA, the CDR3 is TGTACCAGCAGTTACTCGAAAGGCGACTCCTACGAGCAGTACTTC. Protein product: CTSSYSKGDSYEQYF. The chain combines TRBV6-6 with TRBJ2-7; D unclear. There are 15 residues in the CDR3. CDR1 and CDR2 (germline): MNHNY, SVGAGI (reference sequence).